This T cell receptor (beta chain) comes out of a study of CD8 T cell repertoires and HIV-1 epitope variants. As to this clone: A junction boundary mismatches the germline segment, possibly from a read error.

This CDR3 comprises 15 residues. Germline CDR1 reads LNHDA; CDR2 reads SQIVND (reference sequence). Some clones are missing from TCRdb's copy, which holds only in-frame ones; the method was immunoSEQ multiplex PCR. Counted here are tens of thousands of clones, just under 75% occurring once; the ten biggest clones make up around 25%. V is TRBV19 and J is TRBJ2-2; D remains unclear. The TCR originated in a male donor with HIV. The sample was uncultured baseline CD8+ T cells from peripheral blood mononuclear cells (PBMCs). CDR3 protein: CASSLELLDTGELFF. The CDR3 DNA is TGTGCCAGTAGTCTAGAGTTACTTGATACCGGGGAGCTGTTTTTT.